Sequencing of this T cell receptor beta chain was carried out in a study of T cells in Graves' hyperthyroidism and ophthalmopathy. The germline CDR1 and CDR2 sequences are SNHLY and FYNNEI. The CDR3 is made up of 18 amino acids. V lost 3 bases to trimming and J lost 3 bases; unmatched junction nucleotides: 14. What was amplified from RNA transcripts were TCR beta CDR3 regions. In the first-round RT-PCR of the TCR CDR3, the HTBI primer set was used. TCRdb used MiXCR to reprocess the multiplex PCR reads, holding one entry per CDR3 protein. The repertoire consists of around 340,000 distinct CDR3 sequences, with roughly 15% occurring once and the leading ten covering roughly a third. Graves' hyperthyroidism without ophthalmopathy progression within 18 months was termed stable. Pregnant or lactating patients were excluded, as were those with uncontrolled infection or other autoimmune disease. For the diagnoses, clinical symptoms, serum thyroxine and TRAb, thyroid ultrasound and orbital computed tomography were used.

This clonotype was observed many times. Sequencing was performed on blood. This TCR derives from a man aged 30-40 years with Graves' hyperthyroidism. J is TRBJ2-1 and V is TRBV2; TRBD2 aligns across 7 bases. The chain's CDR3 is CASSDVGLLAPDYNEQFF. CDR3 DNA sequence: TGTGCCAGCAGTGATGTGGGGCTACTAGCGCCTGACTACAATGAGCAGTTCTTC.